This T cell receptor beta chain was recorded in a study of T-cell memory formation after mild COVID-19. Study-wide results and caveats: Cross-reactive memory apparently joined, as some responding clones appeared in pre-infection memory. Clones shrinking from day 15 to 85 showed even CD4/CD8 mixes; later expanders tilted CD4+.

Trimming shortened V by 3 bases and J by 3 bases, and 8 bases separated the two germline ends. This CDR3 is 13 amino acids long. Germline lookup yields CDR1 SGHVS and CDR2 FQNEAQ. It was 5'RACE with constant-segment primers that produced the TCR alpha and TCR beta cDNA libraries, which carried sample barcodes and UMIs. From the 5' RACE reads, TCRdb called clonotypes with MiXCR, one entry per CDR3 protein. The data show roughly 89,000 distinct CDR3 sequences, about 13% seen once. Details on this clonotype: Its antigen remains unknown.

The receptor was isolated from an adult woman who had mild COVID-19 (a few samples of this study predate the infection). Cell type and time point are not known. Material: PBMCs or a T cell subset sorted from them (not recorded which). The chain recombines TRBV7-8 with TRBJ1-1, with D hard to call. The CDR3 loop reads CASSFGPDTEAFF. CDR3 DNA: TGTGCCAGCAGCTTTGGGCCCGACACTGAAGCTTTCTTT.